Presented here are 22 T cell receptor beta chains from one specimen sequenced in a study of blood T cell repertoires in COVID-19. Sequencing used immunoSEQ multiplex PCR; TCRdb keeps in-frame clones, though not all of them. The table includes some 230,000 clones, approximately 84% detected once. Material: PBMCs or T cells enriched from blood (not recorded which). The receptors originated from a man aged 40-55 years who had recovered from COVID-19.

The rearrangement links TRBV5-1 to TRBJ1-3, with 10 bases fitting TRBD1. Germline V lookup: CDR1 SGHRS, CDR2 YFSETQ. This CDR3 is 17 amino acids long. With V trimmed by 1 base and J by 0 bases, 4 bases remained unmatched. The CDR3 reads CASSLSTGGASGNTIYF. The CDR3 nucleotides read TGCGCCAGCAGCTTGTCGACAGGGGGCGCCTCTGGAAACACCATATATTTT.

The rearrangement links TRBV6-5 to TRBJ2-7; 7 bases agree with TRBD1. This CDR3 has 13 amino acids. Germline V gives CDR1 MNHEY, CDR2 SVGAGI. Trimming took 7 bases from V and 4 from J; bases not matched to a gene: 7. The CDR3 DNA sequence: TGTGCCAGCATGCCGGGACAGCCGTACGAGCAGTACTTC. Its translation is CASMPGQPYEQYF.

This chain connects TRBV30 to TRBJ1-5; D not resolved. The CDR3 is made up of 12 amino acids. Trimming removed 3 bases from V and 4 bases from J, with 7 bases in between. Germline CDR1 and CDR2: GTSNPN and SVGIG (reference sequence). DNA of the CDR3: TGTGCCTGGAGCCTCCGGAATCAGCCCCAGCATTTT. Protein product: CAWSLRNQPQHF. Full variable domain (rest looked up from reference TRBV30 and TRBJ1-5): SQTIHQWPATLVQPVGSPLSLECTVEGTSNPNLYWYRQAAGRGLQLLFYSVGIGQISSEVPQNLSASRPQDRQFILSSKKLLLSDSGFYLCAWSLRNQPQHFGDGTRLSIL.

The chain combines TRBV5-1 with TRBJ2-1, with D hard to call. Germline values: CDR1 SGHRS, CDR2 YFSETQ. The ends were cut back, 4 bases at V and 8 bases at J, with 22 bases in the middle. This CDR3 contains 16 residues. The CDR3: CASSPGVGYYDYEQFF. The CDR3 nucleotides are TGCGCCAGCAGCCCCGGTGTGGGTTACTATGATTATGAGCAGTTCTTC.

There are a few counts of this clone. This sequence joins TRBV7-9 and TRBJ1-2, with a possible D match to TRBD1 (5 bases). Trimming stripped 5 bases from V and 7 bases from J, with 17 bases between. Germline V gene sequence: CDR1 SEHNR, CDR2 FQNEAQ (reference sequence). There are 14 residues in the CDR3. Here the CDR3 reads CASSPGGSNFGYTF. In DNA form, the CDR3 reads TGTGCCAGCAGCCCCGGGGGTTCCAATTTTGGCTACACCTTC.

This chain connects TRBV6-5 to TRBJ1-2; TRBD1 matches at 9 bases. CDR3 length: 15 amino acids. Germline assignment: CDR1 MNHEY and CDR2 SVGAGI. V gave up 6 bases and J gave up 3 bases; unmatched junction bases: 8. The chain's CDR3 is CASSAAGTGYYGYTF. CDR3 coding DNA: TGTGCCAGCAGCGCCGCCGGGACAGGGTACTATGGCTACACCTTC.

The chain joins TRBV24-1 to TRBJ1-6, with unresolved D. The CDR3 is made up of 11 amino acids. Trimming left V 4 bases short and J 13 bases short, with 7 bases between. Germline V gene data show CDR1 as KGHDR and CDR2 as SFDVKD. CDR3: CATSESEPLHF. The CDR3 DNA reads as TGTGCCACCAGTGAAAGCGAGCCCCTCCACTTT.

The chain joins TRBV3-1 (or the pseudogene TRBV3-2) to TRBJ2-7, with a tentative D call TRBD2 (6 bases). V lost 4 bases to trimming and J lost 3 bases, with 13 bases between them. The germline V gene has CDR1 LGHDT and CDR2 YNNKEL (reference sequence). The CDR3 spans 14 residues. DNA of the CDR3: TGTGCCAGCAGCCGGGGGGAGTTCGGCTACGAGCAGTACTTC. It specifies CASSRGEFGYEQYF.

In DNA, the CDR3 is TGTGCCAGCAGTATACACCCCTTCGCCTTAGCGGGGGGTTCCAAAAACATTCAGTACTTC. Its translation: CASSIHPFALAGGSKNIQYF. The rearrangement links TRBV6-2 or TRBV6-3 to TRBJ2-4, with TRBD2 matching over 10 bases. This CDR3 is 20 amino acids long. Germline loops: CDR1 MNHEY, CDR2 SVGEGT. V shed 5 bases and J 2 bases; nucleotides not matched to a gene: 18.

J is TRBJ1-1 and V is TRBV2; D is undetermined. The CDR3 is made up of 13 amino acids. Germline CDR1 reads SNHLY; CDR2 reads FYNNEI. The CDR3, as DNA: TGTGCGAATATGCAGGATTTGAACACTGAAGCTTTCTTT. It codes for CANMQDLNTEAFF.

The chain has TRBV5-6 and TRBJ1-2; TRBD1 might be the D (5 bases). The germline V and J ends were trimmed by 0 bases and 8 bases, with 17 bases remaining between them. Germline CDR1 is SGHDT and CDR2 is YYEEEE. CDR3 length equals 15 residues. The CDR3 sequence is CASSLVSGPAEGYTF. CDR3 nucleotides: TGTGCCAGCAGCTTGGTTTCAGGGCCCGCTGAGGGCTACACCTTC.

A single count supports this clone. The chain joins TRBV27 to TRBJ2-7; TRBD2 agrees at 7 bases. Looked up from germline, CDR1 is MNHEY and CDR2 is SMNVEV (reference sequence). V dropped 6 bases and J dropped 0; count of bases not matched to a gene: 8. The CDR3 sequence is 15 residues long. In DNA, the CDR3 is TGTGCCAGCAGACTCCTGGGCGGGAGCTCCTACGAGCAGTACTTC. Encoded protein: CASRLLGGSSYEQYF.

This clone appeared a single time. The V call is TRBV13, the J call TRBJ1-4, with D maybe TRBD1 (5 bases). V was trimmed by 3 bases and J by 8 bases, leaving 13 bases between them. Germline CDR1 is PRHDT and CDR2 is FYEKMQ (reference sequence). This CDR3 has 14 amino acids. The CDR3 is CASSLPGKGEKLFF. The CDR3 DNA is TGTGCCAGCAGCTTGCCAGGAAAGGGGGAAAAACTGTTTTTT. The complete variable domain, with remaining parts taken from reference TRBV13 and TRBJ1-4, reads AAGVIQSPRHLIKEKRETATLKCYPIPRHDTVYWYQQGPGQDPQFLISFYEKMQSDKGSIPDRFSAQQFSDYHSELNMSSLELGDSALYFCASSLPGKGEKLFFGSGTQLSVL.

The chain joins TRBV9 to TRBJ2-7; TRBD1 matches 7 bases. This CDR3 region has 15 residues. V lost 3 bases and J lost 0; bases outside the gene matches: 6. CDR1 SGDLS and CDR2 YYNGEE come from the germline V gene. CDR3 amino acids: CASSETGTVSYEQYF. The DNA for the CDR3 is TGTGCCAGCAGCGAGACCGGGACAGTCTCCTACGAGCAGTACTTC.

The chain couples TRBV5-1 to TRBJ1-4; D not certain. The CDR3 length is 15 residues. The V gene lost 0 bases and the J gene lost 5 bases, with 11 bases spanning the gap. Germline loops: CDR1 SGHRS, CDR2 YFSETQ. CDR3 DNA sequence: TGCGCCAGCAGCTTGGGCGCCAACTCAAATGAAAAACTGTTTTTT. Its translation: CASSLGANSNEKLFF.

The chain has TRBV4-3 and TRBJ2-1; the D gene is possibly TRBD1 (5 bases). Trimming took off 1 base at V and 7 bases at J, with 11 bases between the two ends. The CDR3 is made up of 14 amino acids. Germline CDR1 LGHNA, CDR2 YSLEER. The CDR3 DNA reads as TGCGCCAGCAGCCAAGTAGGGGCCTGGAATGAGCAGTTCTTC. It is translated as CASSQVGAWNEQFF.

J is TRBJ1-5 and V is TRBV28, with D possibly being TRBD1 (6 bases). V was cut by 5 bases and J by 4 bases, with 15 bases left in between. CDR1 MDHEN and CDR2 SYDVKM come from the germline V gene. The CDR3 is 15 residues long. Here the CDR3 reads CASSPTGRGNQPQHF. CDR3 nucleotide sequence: TGTGCCAGCAGTCCTACAGGGAGAGGGAATCAGCCCCAGCATTTT.

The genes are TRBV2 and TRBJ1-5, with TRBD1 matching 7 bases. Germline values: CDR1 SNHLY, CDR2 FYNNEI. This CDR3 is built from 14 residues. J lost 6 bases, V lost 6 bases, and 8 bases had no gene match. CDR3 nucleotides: TGTGCCAGCAGAGGGCAGGGGGATGCTCAGCCCCAGCATTTT. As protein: CASRGQGDAQPQHF.

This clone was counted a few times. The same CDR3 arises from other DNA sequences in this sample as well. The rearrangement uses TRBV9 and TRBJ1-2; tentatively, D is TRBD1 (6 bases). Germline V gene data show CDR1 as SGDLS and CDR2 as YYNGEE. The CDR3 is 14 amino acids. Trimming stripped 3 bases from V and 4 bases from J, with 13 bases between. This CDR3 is CASSARGGGYGYTF. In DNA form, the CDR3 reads TGTGCCAGCAGCGCCCGAGGGGGGGGCTATGGCTACACCTTC.

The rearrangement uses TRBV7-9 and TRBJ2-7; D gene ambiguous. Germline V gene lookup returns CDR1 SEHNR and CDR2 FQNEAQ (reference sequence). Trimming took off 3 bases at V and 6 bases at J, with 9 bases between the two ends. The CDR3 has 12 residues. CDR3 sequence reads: CASSFGPGEQYF. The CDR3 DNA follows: TGTGCCAGCAGCTTCGGCCCGGGCGAGCAGTACTTC.

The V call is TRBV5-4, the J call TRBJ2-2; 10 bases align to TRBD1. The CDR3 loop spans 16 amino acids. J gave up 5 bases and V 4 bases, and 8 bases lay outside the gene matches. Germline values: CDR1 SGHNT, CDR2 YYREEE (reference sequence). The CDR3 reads CASSRDRGQGTGELFF. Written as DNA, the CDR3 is TGTGCCAGCAGCCGCGACAGGGGGCAAGGGACCGGGGAGCTGTTTTTT.

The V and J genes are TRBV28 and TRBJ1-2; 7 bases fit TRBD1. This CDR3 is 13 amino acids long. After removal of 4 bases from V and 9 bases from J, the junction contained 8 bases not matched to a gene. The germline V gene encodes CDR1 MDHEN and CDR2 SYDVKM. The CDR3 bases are TGTGCCAGCAGTTCACACGACAGGGAAAGCTACACCTTC. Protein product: CASSSHDRESYTF.